One sample yielded the 32 T cell receptor beta chains listed below, sequenced in a study of blood T cell repertoires in COVID-19. TCRdb keeps only in-frame clones here, not all; method: immunoSEQ multiplex PCR. The data hold fewer than 45,000 clones, with around 84% observed a single time. Sequenced sample: peripheral blood. The receptors originated from a man aged 55 to 70 with COVID-19, enrolled during active disease.

This clone showed up just a few times. The rearrangement joins TRBV6-5 to TRBJ1-1; a weak D match, TRBD1 (6 bases). V was clipped by 6 bases and J by 5 bases, with 10 bases between them. CDR1 is MNHEY, CDR2 SVGAGI, per germline. This CDR3 contains 12 residues. For the CDR3, the DNA is TGTGCCAGCAGCGTACAGGGAACTGAAGCTTTCTTT. Protein product: CASSVQGTEAFF.

V and J are TRBV5-5 and TRBJ2-1; TRBD1 is a possible D gene (6 bases). Trimming removed 4 bases at V and 7 bases at J, with 9 bases between. CDR1 is SGHKS and CDR2 is YYEKEE in the germline V gene (reference sequence). The CDR3 is made up of 12 amino acids. The CDR3: CASSPTGNEQFF. The CDR3 coding sequence is TGTGCCAGCAGCCCTACAGGGAATGAGCAGTTCTTC.

In its sample, this clone was seen once. V usage is TRBV5-1 and J usage is TRBJ1-1; unclear D gene. CDR1 is SGHRS, CDR2 YFSETQ, per germline. CDR3 length: 15 amino acids. V was pared by 2 bases and J by 1 base, with 12 bases between. CDR3 loop: CASSFRPEGNTEAFF. CDR3 bases: TGCGCCAGCAGCTTCAGACCCGAGGGGAACACTGAAGCTTTCTTT. Together with reference TRBV5-1 and TRBJ1-1, the CDR3 gives the full variable domain: KAGVTQTPRYLIKTRGQQVTLSCSPISGHRSVSWYQQTPGQGLQFLFEYFSETQRNKGNFPGRFSGRQFSNSRSEMNVSTLELGDSALYLCASSFRPEGNTEAFFGQGTRLTVV.

In DNA, the CDR3 is TGTGCCAGCTCCAGGGTGAGCACCGGGGAGCTGTTTTTT. It translates to CASSRVSTGELFF. This chain links TRBV27 with TRBJ2-2, with a weak D call TRBD1 (5 bases). The V end lost 8 bases, the J end lost 4 bases, and 11 bases lay between the germline ends. The CDR3 has 13 residues. CDR1 and CDR2 (germline): MNHEY, SMNVEV (reference sequence).

This clone has just a few counts. The V call is TRBV10-3, the J call TRBJ2-3; TRBD2 matches 9 bases. Germline loops: CDR1 ENHRY, CDR2 SYGVKD. The CDR3 loop spans 16 amino acids. V shed 6 bases, J shed 3 bases, and the junction held 10 bases outside the gene matches. The CDR3 loop reads CAIRASGSGRTDTQYF. The CDR3 DNA sequence: TGTGCCATCAGGGCGTCCGGTAGCGGGAGAACAGATACGCAGTATTTT.

The chain has TRBV3-1 (or the pseudogene TRBV3-2) and TRBJ1-6; 7 bases fit TRBD1. CDR1 LGHDT and CDR2 YNNKEL come from the germline V gene (reference sequence). V shed 4 bases and J 5 bases; nucleotides not matched to a gene: 8. The CDR3 covers 16 residues. The CDR3 DNA sequence: TGTGCCAGCAGCCGTTTGACAGGGTCGCATAATTCACCCCTCCACTTT. Its translation: CASSRLTGSHNSPLHF.

The chain has TRBV6-5 and TRBJ2-7; a possible D gene is TRBD2 (5 bases). V was clipped by 6 bases and J by 1 base, with 10 bases between them. The CDR3 has 13 amino acids. Germline assignment: CDR1 MNHEY and CDR2 SVGAGI. In DNA, the CDR3 is TGTGCCAGCAGCAACGGGATATCCTACGAGCAGTACTTC. The encoded protein is CASSNGISYEQYF.

The genes are TRBV5-1 and TRBJ1-1; no clear D. Trimming cost V 0 bases and J 0 bases, with 6 bases left between them. Germline assignment: CDR1 SGHRS and CDR2 YFSETQ. This CDR3 comprises 14 residues. The CDR3 reads CASSLAEVNTEAFF. CDR3 coding DNA: TGCGCCAGCAGCTTGGCCGAGGTGAACACTGAAGCTTTCTTT. Supplemented by reference TRBV5-1 and TRBJ1-1, the full variable domain reads KAGVTQTPRYLIKTRGQQVTLSCSPISGHRSVSWYQQTPGQGLQFLFEYFSETQRNKGNFPGRFSGRQFSNSRSEMNVSTLELGDSALYLCASSLAEVNTEAFFGQGTRLTVV.

CDR3 sequence: CASSSPTTGGVYEQYF. The DNA for the CDR3 is TGTGCCAGCAGCTCCCCTACGACAGGTGGGGTATACGAGCAGTACTTC. This chain connects TRBV7-9 to TRBJ2-7, with D maybe TRBD1 (6 bases). Trimming left V 4 bases short and J 4 bases short, with 20 bases between. Germline V gives CDR1 SEHNR, CDR2 FQNEAQ (reference sequence). This CDR3 spans 16 amino acids.

The V gene is TRBV4-1, the J gene TRBJ1-3, with unresolved D. Trimming shortened V by 1 base and J by 3 bases, and 7 bases separated the two germline ends. In germline, CDR1 is MGHRA, CDR2 YSYEKL. The length of the CDR3 is 14 residues. CDR3 loop: CASSQASFGNTIYF. In nucleotides, the CDR3 is TGCGCCAGCAGCCAAGCTTCTTTTGGAAACACCATATATTTT.

By share, this clone ranks as medium-sized. This sequence joins TRBV7-3 and TRBJ1-1, with 9 bases lining up with TRBD1. The length of the CDR3 is 16 residues. The junction had 12 bases not matched to a gene; V was cut back by 6 bases and J by 4 bases. Germline CDR1 and CDR2: SGHTA and FQGTGA. DNA for the CDR3: TGTGCCAGCAGTCCCGGACAGGGGTATACGGTCACTGAAGCTTTCTTT. Its protein product is CASSPGQGYTVTEAFF.

CDR3 sequence reads: CASSLAGKTDEQFF. CDR3 sequence (DNA): TGTGCCAGCAGCTTAGCGGGAAAGACCGATGAGCAGTTCTTC. The V gene is TRBV7-3, the J gene TRBJ2-1, with D possibly matching TRBD2 (6 bases). This CDR3 is built from 14 residues. CDR1 and CDR2 (germline): SGHTA, FQGTGA. V lost 2 bases to trimming and J lost 8 bases, with 13 bases between them.

The rearrangement links TRBV18 to TRBJ2-4; 8 bases are a match to TRBD1. The CDR3 consists of 15 residues. The ends lost 2 bases at V and 3 bases at J; junction bases unmatched: 3. CDR1 KGHSH and CDR2 LQKENI come from the germline V gene. CDR3 sequence reads: CASSPIDRGKNIQYF. The DNA of the CDR3 is TGTGCCAGCTCACCAATTGACAGGGGCAAAAACATTCAGTACTTC.

The gene calls are TRBV7-2 and TRBJ2-3; TRBD2 agrees at 9 bases. The J segment lost 0 bases and the V segment lost 5 bases, leaving 3 bases of the junction unmatched. CDR3 length: 15 residues. The V gene's germline CDR1 is SGHTA and CDR2 FQGNSA. CDR3 in amino acids: CASSISGSSTDTQYF. The CDR3, as DNA: TGTGCCAGCAGCATTAGCGGGAGTAGCACAGATACGCAGTATTTT.

This rearrangement joins TRBV14 to TRBJ2-7; TRBD2 might be the D (5 bases). The CDR3 extends over 14 amino acids. Germline lookup yields CDR1 SGHDN and CDR2 FVKESK. The germline V and J ends were trimmed by 1 base and 7 bases, with 14 bases remaining between them. The CDR3 sequence: CASSQAKASGEQYF. In nucleotides, the CDR3 is TGTGCCAGCAGCCAAGCTAAAGCGTCGGGGGAGCAGTACTTC. The complete variable domain, with remaining parts taken from reference TRBV14 and TRBJ2-7, reads EAGVTQFPSHSVIEKGQTVTLRCDPISGHDNLYWYRRVMGKEIKFLLHFVKESKQDESGMPNNRFLAERTGGTYSTLKVQPAELEDSGVYFCASSQAKASGEQYFGPGTRLTVT.

The rearrangement uses TRBV11-2 and TRBJ1-1; D not resolved. Germline-derived CDR1 and CDR2 are SGHAT and FQNNGV. This CDR3 is built from 12 residues. Trimming left V 1 base short and J 10 bases short, with 10 bases between. The CDR3 sequence is CASSLAPSPAFF. The CDR3 coding sequence is TGTGCCAGCAGCTTAGCCCCAAGCCCAGCTTTCTTT. The variable domain in full, with the rest retrieved from reference TRBV11-2 and TRBJ1-1, is EAGVAQSPRYKIIEKRQSVAFWCNPISGHATLYWYQQILGQGPKLLIQFQNNGVVDDSQLPKDRFSAERLKGVDSTLKIQPAKLEDSAVYLCASSLAPSPAFFGQGTRLTVV.

Written as DNA, the CDR3 is TGTGCCAGCAGCTTAGAGGACGGTCCGGGGTACACCATATATTTT. It specifies CASSLEDGPGYTIYF. The genes are TRBV7-2 and TRBJ1-3; D call uncertain. This CDR3 region has 15 residues. The V gene's germline CDR1 is SGHTA and CDR2 FQGNSA. The V end lost 1 base, the J end lost 8 bases, and 15 bases lay between the germline ends.

The V call is TRBV30, the J call TRBJ1-5; D unclear. CDR1 and CDR2 from the germline V gene are GTSNPN and SVGIG (reference sequence). The ends were cut back, 1 base at V and 4 bases at J, with 11 bases in the middle. The CDR3 runs to 14 residues. The CDR3 region is CAWSGGGTNQPQHF. The CDR3 bases are TGTGCCTGGAGTGGGGGAGGCACTAATCAGCCCCAGCATTTT.

This clone was detected only once. The gene calls are TRBV19 and TRBJ1-2; TRBD1 might be the D (6 bases). The length of the CDR3 is 14 residues. Per germline, CDR1 LNHDA and CDR2 SQIVND (reference sequence). V was cut by 6 bases and J by 4 bases, with 15 bases left in between. The CDR3 region is CASRIQGPGYGYTF. The CDR3, as DNA: TGTGCCAGTAGGATACAGGGCCCCGGCTATGGCTACACCTTC.

The chain links TRBV5-5 to TRBJ2-7; weak D call: TRBD1 (6 bases). V was clipped by 0 bases and J by 2 bases, with 15 bases between them. This CDR3 has 16 amino acids. Germline V gene lookup returns CDR1 SGHKS and CDR2 YYEKEE (reference sequence). CDR3 nucleotide sequence: TGTGCCAGCAGCTTGGCCTTCACAGGGCTAACCTACGAGCAGTACTTC. This gives the protein CASSLAFTGLTYEQYF.

V and J are TRBV19 and TRBJ2-2, with 9 bases matching TRBD2. The CDR3 is 14 residues long. From germline, CDR1 is LNHDA and CDR2 SQIVND (reference sequence). As DNA, the CDR3 is TGTGCTTGCCGTCCTAGCGGGATTACCGGGGAGCTGTTTTTT. Its translation: CACRPSGITGELFF.

The gene calls are TRBV5-1 and TRBJ1-4; 7 positions agree with TRBD1. Germline V CDR1 and CDR2: SGHRS, YFSETQ. The CDR3 has 15 residues. The V gene end was trimmed by 5 bases and the J gene end by 2 bases; junction bases not matched to a gene: 6. The CDR3 loop reads CASRAGGTTNEKLFF. The CDR3, as DNA: TGCGCCAGCAGGGCAGGGGGGACGACTAATGAAAAACTGTTTTTT.

The chain is built from TRBV4-1 and TRBJ2-7; 9 nucleotides agree with TRBD2. Germline CDR1 is MGHRA and CDR2 is YSYEKL. CDR3 length: 15 residues. With 5 bases clipped from V and 6 bases from J, the junction kept 11 bases outside the gene matches. The CDR3 sequence is CASSTTGGRASEQYF. CDR3 in DNA: TGCGCCAGCAGCACCACCGGCGGGAGGGCGAGCGAGCAGTACTTC.

The chain is built from TRBV10-2 and TRBJ1-2; TRBD1 matches 8 bases. CDR1 WSHSY and CDR2 SAAADI come from the germline V gene. V shed 3 bases, J shed 7 bases, and the junction held 1 base outside the gene matches. This CDR3 is built from 12 residues. CDR3 sequence (DNA): TGCGCCAGCAGTGACAGGGGGCCTGGCTACACCTTC. Protein sequence: CASSDRGPGYTF.

The chain carries TRBV30 and TRBJ2-5, with 9 positions matching TRBD1. The CDR3 runs 13 residues. V lost 2 bases to trimming and J lost 5 bases; unmatched junction nucleotides: 3. Germline CDR1 and CDR2: GTSNPN and SVGIG (reference sequence). The CDR3 DNA reads as TGTGCCTGGAGTAACGGACAGGGGGAGACCCAGTACTTC. Protein: CAWSNGQGETQYF.

The chain has TRBV28 and TRBJ2-7, with 7 bases matching TRBD1. CDR3 length: 14 residues. Looked up from germline, CDR1 is MDHEN and CDR2 is SYDVKM. V lost 1 base to trimming and J lost 6 bases; unmatched junction nucleotides: 6. CDR3 region: CASSLSGGGGEQYF. CDR3 bases: TGTGCCAGCAGTTTATCAGGGGGTGGTGGCGAGCAGTACTTC.

The V and J genes are TRBV20-1 and TRBJ2-3; 10 nucleotides agree with TRBD2. Germline V CDR1 and CDR2: DFQATT, SNEGSKA (reference sequence). The J segment lost 3 bases and the V segment lost 3 bases, leaving 6 bases of the junction unmatched. CDR3 length: 15 amino acids. The CDR3 sequence is CSASLSSGSTDTQYF. The CDR3 region has the DNA TGCAGTGCTAGTCTCTCTAGCGGGAGTACAGATACGCAGTATTTT.

This clone was detected only a few times. This sequence joins TRBV5-1 and TRBJ1-2; 9 nucleotides line up with TRBD1. Germline V gene sequence: CDR1 SGHRS, CDR2 YFSETQ. V lost 6 bases, J lost 5 bases, and 8 bases stayed unmatched. The CDR3 has 14 amino acids. In DNA, the CDR3 is TGCGCCAGCAAGCGGACAGGGGAGTTTTATGGCTACACCTTC. Translating it yields CASKRTGEFYGYTF.

The chain links TRBV7-2 to TRBJ1-4; D perhaps matches TRBD1 (6 bases). Germline CDR1 is SGHTA and CDR2 is FQGNSA. This CDR3 spans 11 amino acids. The V end was cut by 1 base, the J end by 14 bases, with 8 bases between. The CDR3 bases are TGTGCCAGCAGCTTAGACAGGGCGCTGTTTTTT. Residues: CASSLDRALFF.

The V call is TRBV5-1, the J call TRBJ2-7, with 9 positions matching TRBD1. From germline, CDR1 is SGHRS and CDR2 YFSETQ. This CDR3 is built from 15 residues. V dropped 2 bases and J dropped 0; count of bases not matched to a gene: 3. In DNA form, the CDR3 reads TGCGCCAGCAGCTTTGGGGACAGGGACTCCTACGAGCAGTACTTC. This translates into CASSFGDRDSYEQYF.

V and J are TRBV16 and TRBJ1-2; D gene ambiguous. Germline-derived CDR1 and CDR2 are KGHSY and FQNENV. CDR3 length: 13 amino acids. V was shortened by 1 base and J by 8 bases, with 11 bases between the two germline ends. In nucleotides, the CDR3 is TGTGCCAGCAGCCAATGGGCAACACCCGGCTACACCTTC. As protein: CASSQWATPGYTF.

This clone came up once. This chain's CDR3 is CASSSAGRLFF. The DNA for the CDR3 is TGTGCCAGCAGCTCGGCGGGTAGGCTGTTTTTT. The V gene is TRBV7-9, the J gene TRBJ2-2; D is possibly TRBD2 (5 bases). Trimming cost V 4 bases and J 13 bases, with 10 bases left between them. The germline gives CDR1 SEHNR, CDR2 FQNEAQ (reference sequence). CDR3 length: 11 amino acids.